Following are 14 T cell receptor beta chains from one sample sequenced in a study of blood T cell repertoires in COVID-19. Sequenced by immunoSEQ multiplex PCR; TCRdb stores in-frame clones only, minus some. This sample has tens of thousands of clones, with around 84% found just once. Sequenced: peripheral blood. The source is a man aged 65 to 85 with active COVID-19.

The J gene is TRBJ1-6, the V gene TRBV4-3; maybe TRBD1 (5 bases). This CDR3 is 17 amino acids long. CDR1 is LGHNA, CDR2 YSLEER, per germline. The V end was cut by 0 bases, the J end by 4 bases, with 13 bases between. Written as DNA, the CDR3 is TGCGCCAGCAGCCAAGATGAAGGGGCCGGATATAATTCACCCCTCCACTTT. Translation: CASSQDEGAGYNSPLHF.

This clone was recorded once. The rearrangement joins TRBV10-3 to TRBJ1-1; TRBD1 matches at 12 bases. Per the germline V gene, CDR1 is ENHRY and CDR2 is SYGVKD. Germline trimming cut 6 bases from V and 6 bases from J; bases unmatched to any gene: 8. CDR3 size: 15 residues. This CDR3 is CAISYGDRGLAEAFF. DNA of the CDR3: TGTGCCATCAGCTACGGGGACAGGGGGCTCGCTGAAGCTTTCTTT.

This rearrangement joins TRBV6-5 to TRBJ2-3; 8 bases line up with TRBD2. Per germline, CDR1 MNHEY and CDR2 SVGAGI. V was pared by 6 bases and J by 6 bases, with 8 bases of the junction left unmatched. The CDR3 runs to 14 residues. The CDR3 protein is CASSHAGGRDTQYF. In DNA form, the CDR3 reads TGTGCCAGCAGCCATGCGGGGGGCCGGGATACGCAGTATTTT.

This chain joins TRBV18 and TRBJ1-4; 8 nucleotides line up with TRBD1. The CDR3 consists of 15 residues. Losses at the gene ends were 3 bases for V and 7 bases for J; bases not matched to a gene: 7. Germline lookup yields CDR1 KGHSH and CDR2 LQKENI. CDR3 region: CASSPGQVNTEKLFF. CDR3 in DNA: TGTGCCAGCTCACCGGGACAGGTTAACACTGAAAAACTGTTTTTT.

CDR3 sequence: CASSSPGGSSTGELFF. CDR3 sequence (DNA): TGTGCCAGCAGCTCCCCAGGGGGCAGTTCCACCGGGGAGCTGTTTTTT. The chain employs TRBV5-4 and TRBJ2-2, with 8 positions matching TRBD1. The CDR3 contains 16 residues. Germline CDR1 and CDR2: SGHNT and YYREEE (reference sequence). The junction had 8 bases not matched to a gene; V was cut back by 3 bases and J by 4 bases.

The J gene is TRBJ2-2, the V gene TRBV7-2, with D tentatively TRBD2 (5 bases). The germline gives CDR1 SGHTA, CDR2 FQGNSA. V was pared by 4 bases and J by 6 bases, with 9 bases between. The CDR3 length is 13 residues. CDR3 residues: CASSSLGAGELFF. The CDR3 region has the DNA TGTGCCAGCAGCTCACTCGGGGCCGGGGAGCTGTTTTTT.

This chain uses TRBV18 with TRBJ2-1; 8 bases agree with TRBD1. Germline lookup yields CDR1 KGHSH and CDR2 LQKENI. The CDR3 runs 14 residues. Trimming took 4 bases from V and 7 from J; bases not matched to a gene: 6. CDR3 amino acids: CASSRQGSRNEQFF. The CDR3 DNA sequence: TGTGCCAGCTCACGACAGGGGTCCAGGAATGAGCAGTTCTTC.

The chain employs TRBV5-1 and TRBJ2-5, with TRBD1 identical over 9 bases. The CDR3 is 14 amino acids. CDR1 and CDR2 (germline): SGHRS, YFSETQ. The junction had 5 bases not matched to a gene; V was cut back by 6 bases and J by 2 bases. CDR3 nucleotide sequence: TGCGCCAGCAAAACAGGGGGCCCACAAGAGACCCAGTACTTC. Amino acid sequence: CASKTGGPQETQYF.

The V and J genes are TRBV3-1 (or the pseudogene TRBV3-2) and TRBJ2-3; D not resolved. V lost 4 bases, J lost 3 bases, and 5 bases lay in between. Germline V gene sequence: CDR1 LGHDT, CDR2 YNNKEL (reference sequence). The CDR3 totals 12 residues. CDR3 coding DNA: TGTGCCAGCAGCCTAAATACAGATACGCAGTATTTT. Protein product: CASSLNTDTQYF.

The chain couples TRBV6-5 to TRBJ1-2, with 7 bases lining up with TRBD1. The germline CDR1 and CDR2 sequences are MNHEY and SVGAGI. V was pared by 7 bases and J by 4 bases, with 6 bases of the junction left unmatched. This CDR3 comprises 13 residues. CDR3 loop: CASNPGGSYGYTF. CDR3 nucleotide sequence: TGTGCCAGCAACCCAGGGGGGTCCTATGGCTACACCTTC.

The chain joins TRBV19 to TRBJ1-1; possibly TRBD1 for D (5 bases). Germline V CDR1 and CDR2: LNHDA, SQIVND (reference sequence). V lost 10 bases, J lost 5 bases, and 20 bases lay in between. The CDR3 is 14 amino acids. CDR3 residues: CATLGRASRTEAFF. CDR3 DNA: TGTGCCACCCTGGGCAGGGCGTCTCGGACTGAAGCTTTCTTT.

The V and J genes are TRBV6-1 and TRBJ1-1; TRBD1 is a possible D gene (5 bases). The CDR3 contains 18 residues. Trimming removed 2 bases from V and 2 bases from J, with 21 bases in between. CDR1 is MNHNS, CDR2 SASEGT, per germline. The CDR3 DNA follows: TGTGCCAGCAGTGAACCCCCGATAGGAGGGGTAAGAAACACTGAAGCTTTCTTT. Translated: CASSEPPIGGVRNTEAFF.

The gene calls are TRBV27 and TRBJ2-5; D might be TRBD1 (6 bases). In germline, CDR1 is MNHEY, CDR2 SMNVEV (reference sequence). V gave up 6 bases and J gave up 3 bases, with 14 bases separating them. This CDR3 comprises 14 residues. CDR3 region: CASSPLGGEETQYF. CDR3 DNA: TGTGCCAGCAGCCCACTAGGGGGAGAAGAGACCCAGTACTTC.

The V and J genes are TRBV19 and TRBJ1-1; 8 nucleotides align to TRBD1. V lost 7 bases and J lost 6; bases outside the gene matches: 10. The CDR3 is 14 amino acids. CDR1 is LNHDA and CDR2 is SQIVND in the germline V gene (reference sequence). The CDR3 DNA follows: TGTGCCAGTAAAGGGTGGACAGGGAGTGCTGAAGCTTTCTTT. Its translation is CASKGWTGSAEAFF. Full variable domain (outside the CDR3, taken from reference TRBV19 and TRBJ1-1): DGGITQSPKYLFRKEGQNVTLSCEQNLNHDAMYWYRQDPGQGLRLIYYSQIVNDFQKGDIAEGYSVSREKKESFPLTVTSAQKNPTAFYLCASKGWTGSAEAFFGQGTRLTVV.